This T cell receptor beta chain was observed in a study of control samples from healthy donors and cancer patients (dated by TCRdb to the early 2020s). Library preparation used the immunoSEQ multiplex PCR assay. TCRdb retrieved this table from immuneACCESS and kept in-frame rearrangements only. Not all clones are present; in checked studies, unresolved V genes account for under half, and no reason is known for the remainder. This sample comprises approximately 83,000 clones, more than 85% of them detected only once. The top ten hold 1.5% of the sample. This clone showed up just once. The clone's antigen remains unknown. Base qualities are not provided; no much larger clone lies one nucleotide away. Inclusive of the bounding cysteine and phenylalanine, the CDR3 is 15 residues long. The DNA shown is the 45-base CDR3, in frame from base 1. V is pruned by 6 bases and J by 6 bases, leaving 8 bases of the junction without a gene match. The germline V gene sets CDR1 to MDHEN and CDR2 to SYDVKM.

This TCR was sampled from a woman younger than 45 in good health. The source material was blood. The V and J genes are TRBV28 and TRBJ2-2; 9 central nucleotides agree with TRBD1. This receptor carries the CDR3 CASRSGQGIAGELFF. The DNA is TGTGCCAGCAGATCTGGACAGGGGATAGCCGGGGAGCTGTTTTTT.